This T cell receptor beta chain appears in the sequencing data of a study of T-cell memory formation after mild COVID-19. Points from the study as a whole: Later expanders leaned CD4+, whereas day 15 to 85 contracting clones were balanced CD4/CD8.

TCRalpha and TCRbeta libraries used 5'RACE with constant-segment primers and UMIs. TCRdb reprocessed the 5' RACE reads with MiXCR, giving one entry per CDR3 protein. The sample has 250,000 to 350,000 distinct CDR3 sequences; roughly an eighth are singletons. This clonotype has just a few counts. Its matching antigen is unknown. The CDR3 sequence is 14 residues long. J lost 3 bases, V lost 1 base, and 3 bases had no gene match. Germline CDR1 SQVTM, CDR2 ANQGSEA. J is TRBJ1-1 and V is TRBV29-1; 9 bases are shared with TRBD1. Sequencing input: PBMCs or a T cell subset sorted from them (not recorded which). This sequence was found in a man between 18 and 29 years old who had mild COVID-19 (a few samples of this study predate the infection). Cell type and time point are not known. In nucleotides, the CDR3 is TGCAGCGTTGAAGCTTACAGGGGGCACACTGAAGCTTTCTTT. Translated: CSVEAYRGHTEAFF. The complete variable domain, with remaining parts taken from reference TRBV29-1 and TRBJ1-1, reads SAVISQKPSRDICQRGTSLTIQCQVDSQVTMMFWYRQQPGQSLTLIATANQGSEATYESGFVIDKFPISRPNLTFSTLTVSNMSPEDSSIYLCSVEAYRGHTEAFFGQGTRLTVV.